This TCR beta chain was profiled in a study of cytomegalovirus exposure and HLA in healthy donors. Points from the study as a whole: Confirmation in vitro established that a few CMV-associated chains were specific for CMV antigens.

CDR3 size: 16 residues. Trimming took off 4 bases at V and 3 bases at J, with 19 bases between the two ends. The germline V gene has CDR1 MNHEY and CDR2 SMNVEV (reference sequence). Details on this clone: Antigen: not known.

A multiplex PCR was run with 60 Vbeta primers and 13 Jbeta primers. Profiled with immunoSEQ multiplex PCR; TCRdb holds only in-frame clones, not every one. The data hold around 120,000 clones, with approximately 76% observed a single time. Participants comprised healthy donors of bone marrow. The chain uses TRBV27 and TRBJ2-7; D may be TRBD1 (7 bases). The specimen was PBMCs. The TCR was taken from a man aged 60-69 years in good health and CMV-seropositive. CDR3 sequence (DNA): TGTGCCAGCAGTTCAGGGGGAGGAGGCTCCCTCTACGAGCAGTACTTC. This gives the protein CASSSGGGGSLYEQYF.